The source of this T cell receptor beta chain is a study of cytomegalovirus exposure and HLA in healthy donors. The CDR3 covers 17 residues. V was trimmed by 3 bases and J by 3 bases, leaving 19 bases between them. Germline V CDR1 and CDR2: SGDLS, YYNGEE. Whereas donors were nominally healthy upon sampling, unrecorded immune exposures were probable. Both 60 Vbeta primers and 13 Jbeta primers went into the PCR. The protocol was immunoSEQ multiplex PCR, while the TCRdb copy is restricted to in-frame clones and leaves out a portion. The sample consists of approximately 150,000 clones, 77% of them appearing once. Comments on this clone: Its matching antigen is unknown.

Study outcomes and limitations: Highly shared variants forming one cluster were likely a sequencing artifact. Altogether, 170 or so TCR beta chains were recorded as cytomegalovirus-associated.

The sequencing input was PBMCs. This chain connects TRBV9 to TRBJ1-3, with D possibly TRBD1 on 6 matching bases. The receptor was isolated from a woman in her 30s in good health and CMV-seronegative. CDR3 sequence reads: CASSEVAADRLGNTIYF. The CDR3 DNA follows: TGTGCCAGCAGCGAGGTAGCAGCCGACAGGCTTGGAAACACCATATATTTT.